A single sample is the source of the 10 T cell receptor beta chains below, sequenced in a study of blood T cell repertoires in COVID-19. The data were produced by immunoSEQ multiplex PCR, yet TCRdb's version contains in-frame clones alone and is incomplete. The sample carries about 120,000 clones, approximately 80% recorded once. Sequencing was carried out using peripheral blood. The receptors were sampled from a human donor in a cohort sampled during active COVID-19.

The CDR3 reads CASSRRDYGNEQFF. The CDR3 region has the DNA TGTGCCAGCAGTCGCCGGGACTACGGCAATGAGCAGTTCTTC. This rearrangement joins TRBV6-5 to TRBJ2-1, with 7 bases fitting TRBD2. V was clipped by 5 bases and J by 6 bases; unmatched bases: 7. Germline assignment: CDR1 MNHEY and CDR2 SVGAGI. The CDR3 contains 14 residues.

The chain couples TRBV5-4 to TRBJ2-7; no reliable D call. Trimming shortened V by 3 bases and J by 0 bases, and 4 bases separated the two germline ends. This CDR3 contains 12 residues. The V gene's germline CDR1 is SGHNT and CDR2 YYREEE (reference sequence). The CDR3 region is CASSSSSYEQYF. The CDR3 bases are TGTGCCAGCAGCTCGAGCTCCTACGAGCAGTACTTC.

The CDR3 DNA is TGTGCCAGCAGTTTCGGAGGAGGGAAAAGACTGTTTTTT. It encodes CASSFGGGKRLFF. This sequence joins TRBV6-5 and TRBJ1-4; D not resolved. Germline loops: CDR1 MNHEY, CDR2 SVGAGI. This CDR3 contains 13 residues. The germline V and J ends were trimmed by 4 bases and 13 bases, with 16 bases remaining between them.

J is TRBJ1-4 and V is TRBV7-8, with D uncertain. Germline CDR1 SGHVS, CDR2 FQNEAQ. This CDR3 comprises 14 residues. V was shortened by 2 bases and J by 1 base, with 5 bases between the two germline ends. In DNA form, the CDR3 reads TGTGCCAGCAGCTTACGGGAAACTAATGAAAAACTGTTTTTT. Translated, it gives CASSLRETNEKLFF.

This clone was observed a handful of times. This rearrangement joins TRBV19 to TRBJ2-3, with TRBD2 identical over 12 bases. In germline, CDR1 is LNHDA, CDR2 SQIVND (reference sequence). V dropped 6 bases and J dropped 3; count of bases not matched to a gene: 4. This CDR3 spans 15 amino acids. Written as DNA, the CDR3 is TGTGCCAGTAGCAAGACTAGCGGGAGTACAGATACGCAGTATTTT. Its translation: CASSKTSGSTDTQYF.

The chain is built from TRBV24-1 and TRBJ2-2; a weak D match, TRBD2 (6 bases). This CDR3 contains 19 residues. Germline V gene data show CDR1 as KGHDR and CDR2 as SFDVKD. Trimming took off 9 bases at V and 3 bases at J, with 28 bases between the two ends. CDR3 protein: CATQKGLGTAFRDTGELFF. CDR3 nucleotides: TGTGCCACCCAGAAGGGACTGGGAACGGCCTTTCGAGACACCGGGGAGCTGTTTTTT.

The chain's CDR3 is CASSFGQTYEQYF. The CDR3 nucleotides are TGTGCCAGCAGTTTCGGACAGACCTACGAGCAGTACTTC. J is TRBJ2-7 and V is TRBV27; TRBD1 is a possible D gene (6 bases). CDR3 length: 13 residues. CDR1 and CDR2 (germline): MNHEY, SMNVEV (reference sequence). V was shortened by 3 bases and J by 2 bases, with 8 bases between the two germline ends.

CDR3 sequence: CASSRDRDSGNTIYF. The CDR3 nucleotides read TGTGCCAGCAGTCGCGACAGGGACTCTGGAAACACCATATATTTT. The chain links TRBV5-4 to TRBJ1-3, with 7 positions matching TRBD1. Germline V CDR1 and CDR2: SGHNT, YYREEE (reference sequence). Unmatched junction bases numbered 5, after V lost 5 bases and J lost 0 bases. This CDR3 region has 15 residues.

This sequence joins TRBV25-1 and TRBJ2-7, with D tentatively TRBD2 (5 bases). Germline V gene data show CDR1 as MGHDK and CDR2 as SYGVNS. Trimming removed 8 bases from V and 1 base from J, with 12 bases in between. The CDR3 totals 13 residues. The CDR3 loop reads CASGRGSSYEQYF. CDR3 DNA: TGTGCCAGCGGCAGAGGGAGTTCCTACGAGCAGTACTTC.

This clone appeared a few times. The rearrangement uses TRBV28 and TRBJ1-4; 7 bases fit TRBD1. The CDR3 spans 17 residues. V lost 6 bases and J lost 8; bases outside the gene matches: 18. Germline CDR1 is MDHEN and CDR2 is SYDVKM. The CDR3 here is CASSEGQLLPSREKLFF. CDR3 coding DNA: TGTGCCAGCAGCGAGGGACAGCTGCTTCCCTCTAGGGAAAAACTGTTTTTT.